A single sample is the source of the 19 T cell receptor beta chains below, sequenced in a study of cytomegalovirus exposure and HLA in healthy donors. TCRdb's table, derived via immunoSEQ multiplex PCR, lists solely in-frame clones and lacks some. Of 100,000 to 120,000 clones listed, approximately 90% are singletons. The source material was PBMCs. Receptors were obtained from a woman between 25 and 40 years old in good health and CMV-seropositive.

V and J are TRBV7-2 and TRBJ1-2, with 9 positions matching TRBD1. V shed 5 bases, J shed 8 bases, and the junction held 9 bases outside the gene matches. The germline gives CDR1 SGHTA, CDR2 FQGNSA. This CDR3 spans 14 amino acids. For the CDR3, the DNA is TGTGCCAGCAGCCCGGGACAGGGCAGTATCGGCTACACCTTC. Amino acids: CASSPGQGSIGYTF.

The CDR3 protein is CASRLLRDRDEQYF. For the CDR3, the DNA is TGTGCCAGCAGACTCCTCCGGGACAGGGATGAGCAGTACTTC. The chain links TRBV27 to TRBJ2-7; 9 nucleotides match TRBD1. The V gene's germline CDR1 is MNHEY and CDR2 SMNVEV (reference sequence). Losses at the gene ends were 6 bases for V and 7 bases for J; bases not matched to a gene: 10. This CDR3 region has 14 residues.

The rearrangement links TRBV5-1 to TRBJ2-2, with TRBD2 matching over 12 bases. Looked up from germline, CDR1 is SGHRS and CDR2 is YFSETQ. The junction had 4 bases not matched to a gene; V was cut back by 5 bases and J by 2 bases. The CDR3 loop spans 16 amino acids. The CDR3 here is CASSFGLAGNTGELFF. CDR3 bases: TGCGCCAGCAGTTTCGGACTAGCGGGAAACACCGGGGAGCTGTTTTTT. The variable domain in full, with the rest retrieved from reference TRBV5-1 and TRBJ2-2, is KAGVTQTPRYLIKTRGQQVTLSCSPISGHRSVSWYQQTPGQGLQFLFEYFSETQRNKGNFPGRFSGRQFSNSRSEMNVSTLELGDSALYLCASSFGLAGNTGELFFGEGSRLTVL.

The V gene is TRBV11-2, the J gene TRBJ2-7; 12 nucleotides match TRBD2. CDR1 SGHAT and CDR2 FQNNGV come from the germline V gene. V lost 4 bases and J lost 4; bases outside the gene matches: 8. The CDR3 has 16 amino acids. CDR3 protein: CASSSGLAGGWYEQYF. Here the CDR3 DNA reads TGTGCCAGCAGCTCCGGGCTAGCGGGGGGGTGGTACGAGCAGTACTTC.

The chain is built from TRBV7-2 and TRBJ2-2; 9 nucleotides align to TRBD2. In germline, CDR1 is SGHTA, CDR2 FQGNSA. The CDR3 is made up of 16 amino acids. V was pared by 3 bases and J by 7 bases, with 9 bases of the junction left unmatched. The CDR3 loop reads CASSLGRSSGSGELFF. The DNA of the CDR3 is TGTGCCAGCAGCTTGGGAAGGAGTAGCGGGAGCGGGGAGCTGTTTTTT.

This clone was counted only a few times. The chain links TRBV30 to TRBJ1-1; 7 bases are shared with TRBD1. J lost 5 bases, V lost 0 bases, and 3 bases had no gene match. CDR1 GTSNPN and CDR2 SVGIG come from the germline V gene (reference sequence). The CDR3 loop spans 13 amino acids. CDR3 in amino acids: CAWSVDRETEAFF. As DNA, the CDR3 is TGTGCCTGGAGTGTTGACAGGGAAACTGAAGCTTTCTTT.

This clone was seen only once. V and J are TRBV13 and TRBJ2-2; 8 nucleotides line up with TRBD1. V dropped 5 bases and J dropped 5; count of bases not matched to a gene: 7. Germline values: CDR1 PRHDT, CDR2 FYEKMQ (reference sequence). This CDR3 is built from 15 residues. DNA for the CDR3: TGTGCCAGCAGCGAAGACAGGGGTGGGACCGGGGAGCTGTTTTTT. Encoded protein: CASSEDRGGTGELFF.

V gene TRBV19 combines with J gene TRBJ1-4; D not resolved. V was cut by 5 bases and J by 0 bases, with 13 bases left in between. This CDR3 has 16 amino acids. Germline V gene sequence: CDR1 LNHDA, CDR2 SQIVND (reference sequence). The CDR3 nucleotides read TGTGCCAGTAGTCCTAGCGTGAGTGCAACTAATGAAAAACTGTTTTTT. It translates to CASSPSVSATNEKLFF.

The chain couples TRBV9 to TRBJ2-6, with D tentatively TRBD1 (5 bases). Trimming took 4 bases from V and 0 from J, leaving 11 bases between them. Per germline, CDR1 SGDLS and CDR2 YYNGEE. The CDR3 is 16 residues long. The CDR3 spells CASSPPRGSGANVLTF. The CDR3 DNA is TGTGCCAGCAGCCCGCCAAGGGGCTCTGGGGCCAACGTCCTGACTTTC.

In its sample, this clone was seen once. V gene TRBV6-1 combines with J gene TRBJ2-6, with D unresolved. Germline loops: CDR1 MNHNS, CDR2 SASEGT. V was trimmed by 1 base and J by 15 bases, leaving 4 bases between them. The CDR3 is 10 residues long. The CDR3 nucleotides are TGTGCCAGCAGTGAAGTTAGCCTGACTTTC. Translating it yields CASSEVSLTF.

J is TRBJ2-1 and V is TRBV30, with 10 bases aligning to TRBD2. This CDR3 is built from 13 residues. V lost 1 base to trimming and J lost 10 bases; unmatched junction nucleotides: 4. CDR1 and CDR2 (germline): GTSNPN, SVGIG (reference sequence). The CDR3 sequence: CAWSGGLAVEQFF. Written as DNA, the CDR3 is TGTGCCTGGAGTGGCGGACTAGCGGTAGAGCAGTTCTTC.

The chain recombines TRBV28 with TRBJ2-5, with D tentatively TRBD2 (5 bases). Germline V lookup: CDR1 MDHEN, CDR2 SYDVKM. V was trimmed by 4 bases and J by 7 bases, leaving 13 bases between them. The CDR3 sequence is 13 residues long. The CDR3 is CASSSGNSGTQYF. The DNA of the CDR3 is TGTGCCAGCAGTTCGGGGAATTCGGGGACCCAGTACTTC. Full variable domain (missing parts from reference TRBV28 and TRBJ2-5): DVKVTQSSRYLVKRTGEKVFLECVQDMDHENMFWYRQDPGLGLRLIYFSYDVKMKEKGDIPEGYSVSREKKERFSLILESASTNQTSMYLCASSSGNSGTQYFGPGTRLLVL.

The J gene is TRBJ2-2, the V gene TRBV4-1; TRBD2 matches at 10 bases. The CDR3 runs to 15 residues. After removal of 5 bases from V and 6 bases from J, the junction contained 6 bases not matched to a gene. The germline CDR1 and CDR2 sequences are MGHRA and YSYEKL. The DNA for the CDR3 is TGCGCCAGCAGCTACGGGACTAGCGAAGCCGGGGAGCTGTTTTTT. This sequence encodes CASSYGTSEAGELFF.

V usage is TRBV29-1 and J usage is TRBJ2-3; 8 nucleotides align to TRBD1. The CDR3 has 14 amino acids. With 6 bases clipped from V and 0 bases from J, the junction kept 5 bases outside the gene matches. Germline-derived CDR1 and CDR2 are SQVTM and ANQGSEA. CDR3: CSVRQGRSTDTQYF. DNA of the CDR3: TGCAGCGTCCGACAGGGGCGTAGCACAGATACGCAGTATTTT.

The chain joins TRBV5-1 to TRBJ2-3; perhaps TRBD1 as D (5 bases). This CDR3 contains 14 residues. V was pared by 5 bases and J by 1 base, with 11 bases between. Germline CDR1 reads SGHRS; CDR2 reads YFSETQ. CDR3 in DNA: TGCGCCAGCAGTTGGACAATCCGCACAGATACGCAGTATTTT. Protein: CASSWTIRTDTQYF.

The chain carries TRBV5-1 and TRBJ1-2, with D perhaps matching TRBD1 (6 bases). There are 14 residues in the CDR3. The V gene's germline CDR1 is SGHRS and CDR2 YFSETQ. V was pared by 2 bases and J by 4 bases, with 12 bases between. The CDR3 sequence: CASSFGGQGYGYTF. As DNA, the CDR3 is TGCGCCAGCAGCTTCGGGGGGCAGGGCTATGGCTACACCTTC.

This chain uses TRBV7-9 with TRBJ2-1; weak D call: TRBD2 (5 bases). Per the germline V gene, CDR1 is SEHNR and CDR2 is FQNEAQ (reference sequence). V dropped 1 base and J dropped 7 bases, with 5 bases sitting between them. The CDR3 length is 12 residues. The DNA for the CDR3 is TGTGCCAGCAGCTTAGGGGAGAATGAGCAGTTCTTC. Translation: CASSLGENEQFF.

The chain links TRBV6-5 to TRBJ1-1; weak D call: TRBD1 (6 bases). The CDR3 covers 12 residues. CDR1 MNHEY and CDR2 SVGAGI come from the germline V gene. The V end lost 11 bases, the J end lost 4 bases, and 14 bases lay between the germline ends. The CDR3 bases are TGTGCCGTGAGGGGGGGGCTCACTGAAGCTTTCTTT. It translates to CAVRGGLTEAFF.

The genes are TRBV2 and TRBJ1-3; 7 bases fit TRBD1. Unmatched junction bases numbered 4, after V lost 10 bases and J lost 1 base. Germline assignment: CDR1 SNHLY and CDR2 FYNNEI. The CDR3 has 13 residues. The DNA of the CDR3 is TGTGCCACCGCACAGGGGTCTGGAAACACCATATATTTT. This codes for CATAQGSGNTIYF.